A single sample is the source of the 12 T cell receptor beta chains below, sequenced in a study of blood T cells in healthy people across ages. A second PCR of about 7 to 12 cycles used a sample-barcoded 5' primer and a J-beta primer mix. TCRdb redid the calling of the 5' RACE reads with MiXCR, one entry per CDR3 protein. The table lists some 560,000 distinct CDR3 sequences, about 27% of them singletons. The data were also submitted as part of a second study, on T cells of mothers and their children.

The specimen was blood. Every receptor here comes from a boy aged 2-9 years in good health.

V is TRBV12-5 and J is TRBJ2-5, with 10 nucleotides matching TRBD2. The J call could be wrong; TRBJ2-1 is a better fit for the DNA end. The CDR3 length is 15 residues. Germline loops: CDR1 LGHNT, CDR2 FRNRAP. The CDR3 protein is CASGEAGGPNNEQFF. The CDR3, as DNA: TGTGCTAGTGGGGAAGCGGGAGGGCCTAACAATGAGCAGTTCTTC.

V is TRBV3-1 and J is TRBJ2-7, with D possibly being TRBD1 (5 bases). Looked up from germline, CDR1 is LGHDT and CDR2 is YNNKEL (reference sequence). The V end lost 0 bases, the J end lost 7 bases, and 13 bases lay between the germline ends. This CDR3 comprises 14 residues. CDR3 sequence reads: CASSQDRGALEQYF. CDR3 nucleotide sequence: TGTGCCAGCAGCCAAGATCGTGGGGCGCTTGAGCAGTACTTC.

The chain carries TRBV9 and TRBJ2-3; TRBD2 matches 11 bases. The germline CDR1 and CDR2 sequences are SGDLS and YYNGEE. J lost 0 bases, V lost 0 bases, and 3 bases had no gene match. This CDR3 spans 17 amino acids. The CDR3 nucleotides read TGTGCCAGCAGCGTAGGGGGACTAGCGGTTAGCACAGATACGCAGTATTTT. Its protein product is CASSVGGLAVSTDTQYF.

This chain connects TRBV12-3 or TRBV12-4 to TRBJ2-1; maybe TRBD2 (6 bases). Deletions cut 1 base from V and 2 bases from J, with 9 bases between. The CDR3 extends over 15 amino acids. The CDR3 sequence is CASSLEGLAYNEQFF. The CDR3 DNA follows: TGTGCCAGCAGTTTAGAGGGACTCGCCTACAATGAGCAGTTCTTC.

On this clonotype itself: At one of its ends the junction is not consistent with the germline gene, which may arise from a read error. The chain links TRBV20-1 to TRBJ2-7; TRBD2 agrees at 8 bases. CDR3 length: 16 residues. Germline CDR1 and CDR2: DFQATT and SNEGSKA (reference sequence). CDR3 protein: CSAREGGGTYSCEQYF. CDR3 in DNA: TGCAGTGCTAGAGAGGGCGGGGGGACCTACTCCTGCGAGCAGTACTTC.

This clonotype was observed a handful of times. The rearrangement uses TRBV3-1 and TRBJ1-2; 12 bases are a match to TRBD1. V shed 5 bases, J shed 7 bases, and the junction held 5 bases outside the gene matches. Germline loops: CDR1 LGHDT, CDR2 YNNKEL (reference sequence). CDR3 size: 14 residues. The CDR3 region has the DNA TGTGCCAGCAGCGTCGGGACAGGGGGCATTGGCTACACCTTC. Its protein product is CASSVGTGGIGYTF.

Turning to this clonotype: At one end the junction does not follow the germline gene, possibly because of a read error. The chain links TRBV3-1 to TRBJ2-7; D is ambiguous. Germline CDR1 LGHDT, CDR2 YNNKEL (reference sequence). This CDR3 is built from 12 residues. DNA for the CDR3: TGTGCCAGCGAAGACTGGACCTACGAGCAGTGCTTC. It encodes CASEDWTYEQCF.

Worth noting for this clonotype: The missing conserved phenylalanine or tryptophan at the end of this CDR3 makes a read error likely. The rearrangement joins TRBV10-3 to TRBJ2-6; D unclear. This CDR3 comprises 16 residues. Germline lookup yields CDR1 ENHRY and CDR2 SYGVKD. V was pared by 0 bases and J by 2 bases, with 8 bases between. CDR3 residues: CAISESEGTGANVLTC. DNA of the CDR3: TGTGCCATCAGTGAGTCGGAAGGAACTGGGGCCAACGTCCTGACTTGC.

This chain joins TRBV14 and TRBJ1-4; D is undetermined. CDR1 is SGHDN and CDR2 is FVKESK in the germline V gene. V was trimmed by 3 bases and J by 7 bases, leaving 6 bases between them. This CDR3 region has 12 residues. The CDR3 spells CASSHGPEKLFF. In nucleotides, the CDR3 is TGTGCCAGCAGCCATGGACCTGAAAAACTGTTTTTT. Using reference TRBV14 and TRBJ1-4 for the parts outside the CDR3, the full variable domain is EAGVTQFPSHSVIEKGQTVTLRCDPISGHDNLYWYRRVMGKEIKFLLHFVKESKQDESGMPNNRFLAERTGGTYSTLKVQPAELEDSGVYFCASSHGPEKLFFGSGTQLSVL.

This clonotype was counted between two and nine times. The genes are TRBV5-1 and TRBJ1-5; the D gene is possibly TRBD1 (6 bases). The CDR3 totals 17 residues. Germline CDR1 SGHRS, CDR2 YFSETQ. V gave up 0 bases and J gave up 4 bases, with 17 bases separating them. The CDR3 loop reads CASSLDSPGDGNQPQHF. The CDR3 DNA reads as TGCGCCAGCAGCTTGGATAGCCCAGGGGACGGGAATCAGCCCCAGCATTTT.

The chain uses TRBV9 and TRBJ2-1; D gene unclear. The end of the DNA fits TRBJ2-7 better, so the J call may be wrong. The CDR3 has 15 amino acids. Germline CDR1 and CDR2: SGDLS and YYNGEE. CDR3 coding DNA: TGTGCCAGCAGCGTAGAAGGGTCAAGCTCCTACGAGCAGTACTTC. Encoded protein: CASSVEGSSSYEQYF.

A few counts support this clonotype. The chain has TRBV21-1 and TRBJ1-6. TRBV21-1 is an annotated pseudogene. The CDR3 sequence is 14 residues long. The CDR3 DNA sequence: TGTGCCAGCACCAGGGTGTGTGGTAATTCACCCCTCCACTTT. Encoded protein: CASTRVCGNSPLHF.